The 4 T cell receptor beta chains in this list originate from one sample, sequenced in a study of identical twins. TCRdb redid the calling of the 5' RACE reads with MiXCR, one entry per CDR3 protein. The table shows 500,000 to 600,000 distinct CDR3 sequences, with 22% occurring only once. The data were also submitted as part of a second study, on T cells expressing NK-cell markers.

Input material: CD4+ T cells sorted from blood. The receptors were sampled from a woman younger than 30 in good health.

Ten or more counts support this clonotype. In DNA form, the CDR3 reads TGTGCCAGCAGCTTACGGGACACTGAAGCTTTCTTT. Protein sequence: CASSLRDTEAFF. The chain links TRBV7-9 to TRBJ1-1, with D hard to call. The germline gives CDR1 SEHNR, CDR2 FQNEAQ (reference sequence). This CDR3 region has 12 residues. The V and J ends lost 2 bases and 3 bases respectively, with 4 bases between them.

This clonotype was counted a few times. At one of its ends the junction is not consistent with the germline gene, which may arise from a read error. The V call is TRBV24-1, the J call TRBJ1-5; TRBD1 matches at 8 bases. Germline lookup yields CDR1 KGHDR and CDR2 SFDVKD. The CDR3 is 16 amino acids. The CDR3 DNA reads as TGTGCCACCAGTGATGGTGACGGACAGGGCAACCAGCCCCAGCATTTT. It specifies CATSDGDGQGNQPQHF.

This clonotype was seen a few times. The CDR3 is CSPPRGIRKLFF. The CDR3 DNA sequence: TGCAGCCCCCCTAGGGGGATTCGAAAACTGTTTTTT. This chain uses TRBV29-1 with TRBJ1-4, with a possible D match to TRBD1 (6 bases). Looked up from germline, CDR1 is SQVTM and CDR2 is ANQGSEA. Trimming took 8 bases from V and 10 from J, leaving 17 bases between them. This CDR3 has 12 amino acids.

This clonotype was seen a few times. The gene calls are TRBV20-1 and TRBJ1-1; 8 nucleotides agree with TRBD1. Germline assignment: CDR1 DFQATT and CDR2 SNEGSKA (reference sequence). Trimming took 6 bases from V and 7 from J; bases not matched to a gene: 7. This CDR3 contains 12 residues. CDR3 nucleotide sequence: TGCAGTGCATCCAACAGGGGGGATGAAGCTTTCTTT. Its translation: CSASNRGDEAFF.